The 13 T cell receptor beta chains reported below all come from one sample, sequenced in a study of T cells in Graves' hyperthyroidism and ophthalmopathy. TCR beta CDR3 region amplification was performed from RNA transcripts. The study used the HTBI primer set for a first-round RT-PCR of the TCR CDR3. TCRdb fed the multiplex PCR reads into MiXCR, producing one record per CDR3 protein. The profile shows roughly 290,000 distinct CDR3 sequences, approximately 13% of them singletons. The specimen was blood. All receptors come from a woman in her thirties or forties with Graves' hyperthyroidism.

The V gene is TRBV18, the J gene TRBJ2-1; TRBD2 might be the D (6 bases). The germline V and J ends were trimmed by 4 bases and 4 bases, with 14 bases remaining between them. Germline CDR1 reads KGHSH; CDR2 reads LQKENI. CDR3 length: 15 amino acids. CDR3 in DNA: TGTGCCAGCTCACGCAGTAGCGGAAAATACAATGAGCAGTTCTTC. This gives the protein CASSRSSGKYNEQFF.

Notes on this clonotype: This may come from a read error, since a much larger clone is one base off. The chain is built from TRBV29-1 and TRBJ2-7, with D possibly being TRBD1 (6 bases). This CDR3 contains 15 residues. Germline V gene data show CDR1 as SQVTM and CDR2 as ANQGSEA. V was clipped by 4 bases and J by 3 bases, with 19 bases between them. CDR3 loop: CSVGGGMEDSYEQYF. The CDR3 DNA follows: TGCAGCGTTGGGGGTGGGATGGAGGACAGCTACGAGCAGTACTTC.

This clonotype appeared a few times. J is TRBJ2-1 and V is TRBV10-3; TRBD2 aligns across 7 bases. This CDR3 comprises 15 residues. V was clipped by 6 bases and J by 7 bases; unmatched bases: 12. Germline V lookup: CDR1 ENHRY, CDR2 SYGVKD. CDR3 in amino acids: CAIRPPGGAVNEQFF. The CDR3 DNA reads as TGTGCCATCAGACCTCCGGGAGGCGCGGTAAATGAGCAGTTCTTC.

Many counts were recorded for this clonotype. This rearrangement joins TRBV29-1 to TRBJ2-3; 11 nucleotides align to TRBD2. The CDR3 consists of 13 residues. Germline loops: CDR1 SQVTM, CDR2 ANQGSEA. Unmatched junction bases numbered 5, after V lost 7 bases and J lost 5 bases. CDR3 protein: CSALTSGGDTQYF. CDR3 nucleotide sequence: TGCAGCGCCCTCACTAGCGGGGGAGATACGCAGTATTTT.

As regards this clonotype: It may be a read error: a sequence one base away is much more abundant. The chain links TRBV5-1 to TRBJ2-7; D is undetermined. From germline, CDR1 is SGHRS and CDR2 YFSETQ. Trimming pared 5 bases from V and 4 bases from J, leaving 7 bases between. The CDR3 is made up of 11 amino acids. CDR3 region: CASRAEYEQYF. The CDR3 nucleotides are TGCGCCAGCAGGGCGGAATACGAGCAGTACTTC.

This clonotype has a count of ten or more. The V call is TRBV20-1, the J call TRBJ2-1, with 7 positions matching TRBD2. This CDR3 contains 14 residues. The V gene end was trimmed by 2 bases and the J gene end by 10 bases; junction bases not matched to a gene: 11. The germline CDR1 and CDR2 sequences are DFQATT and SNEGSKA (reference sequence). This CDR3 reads CSARSPSSGKEQFF. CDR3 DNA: TGCAGTGCTAGATCCCCGTCTAGCGGAAAGGAGCAGTTCTTC.

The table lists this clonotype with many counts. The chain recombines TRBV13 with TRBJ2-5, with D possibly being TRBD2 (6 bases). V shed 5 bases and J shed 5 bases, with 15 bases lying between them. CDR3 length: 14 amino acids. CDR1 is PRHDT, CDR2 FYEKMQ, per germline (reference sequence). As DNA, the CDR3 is TGTGCCAGCAGCCCAGGGACTCGTTCTGAGACCCAGTACTTC. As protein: CASSPGTRSETQYF.

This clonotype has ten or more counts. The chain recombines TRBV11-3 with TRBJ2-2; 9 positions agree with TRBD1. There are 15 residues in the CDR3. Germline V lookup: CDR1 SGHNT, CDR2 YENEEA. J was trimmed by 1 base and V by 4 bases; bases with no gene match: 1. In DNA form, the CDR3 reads TGTGCCAGCAGCTGGGGACAGGGGAACACCGGGGAGCTGTTTTTT. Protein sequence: CASSWGQGNTGELFF.

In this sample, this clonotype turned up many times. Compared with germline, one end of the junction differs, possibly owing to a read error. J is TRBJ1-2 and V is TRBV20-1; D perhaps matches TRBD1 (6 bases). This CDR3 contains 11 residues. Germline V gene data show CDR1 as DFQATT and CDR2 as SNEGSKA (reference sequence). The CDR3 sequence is CSARDNSGYTF. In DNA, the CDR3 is TGCAGTGCCCGGGACAACTCTGGCTACACCTTC.

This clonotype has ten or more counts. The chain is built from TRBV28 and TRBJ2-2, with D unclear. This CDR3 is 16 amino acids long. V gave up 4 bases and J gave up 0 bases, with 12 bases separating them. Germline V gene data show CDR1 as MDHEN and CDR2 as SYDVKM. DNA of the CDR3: TGTGCCAGCAGTTCCATGAGAGGACCGAACACCGGGGAGCTGTTTTTT. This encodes CASSSMRGPNTGELFF.

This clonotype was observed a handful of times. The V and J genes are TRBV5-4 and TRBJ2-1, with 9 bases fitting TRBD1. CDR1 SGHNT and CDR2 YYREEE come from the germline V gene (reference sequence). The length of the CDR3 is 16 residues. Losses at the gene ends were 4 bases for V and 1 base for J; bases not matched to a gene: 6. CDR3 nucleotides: TGTGCCAGCAGCGCCCAGACAGGGGGGTCCTACAATGAGCAGTTCTTC. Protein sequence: CASSAQTGGSYNEQFF.

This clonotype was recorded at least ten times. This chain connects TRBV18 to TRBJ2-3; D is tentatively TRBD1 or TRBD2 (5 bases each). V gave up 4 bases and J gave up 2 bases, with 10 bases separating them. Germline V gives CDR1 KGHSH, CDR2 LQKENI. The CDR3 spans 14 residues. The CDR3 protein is CASSRGPNTDTQYF. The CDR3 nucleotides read TGTGCCAGCTCACGGGGACCTAACACAGATACGCAGTATTTT.

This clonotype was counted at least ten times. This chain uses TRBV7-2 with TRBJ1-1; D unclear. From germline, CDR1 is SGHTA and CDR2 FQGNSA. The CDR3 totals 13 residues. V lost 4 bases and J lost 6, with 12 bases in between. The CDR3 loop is CASSSPWSAEAFF. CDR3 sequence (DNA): TGTGCCAGCAGCTCTCCATGGAGCGCTGAAGCTTTCTTT.